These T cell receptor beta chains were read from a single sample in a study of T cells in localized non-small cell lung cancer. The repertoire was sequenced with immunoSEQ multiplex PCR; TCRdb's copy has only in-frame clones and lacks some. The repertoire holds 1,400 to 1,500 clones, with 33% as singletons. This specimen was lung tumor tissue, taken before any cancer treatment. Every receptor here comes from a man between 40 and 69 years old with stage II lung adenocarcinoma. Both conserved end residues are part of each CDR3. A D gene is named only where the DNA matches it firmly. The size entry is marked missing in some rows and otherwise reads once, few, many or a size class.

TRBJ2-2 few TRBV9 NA CASSVDYTGELFF TGTGCCAGCAGCGTAGATTACACCGGGGAGCTGTTTTTT
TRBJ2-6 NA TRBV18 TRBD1 CASSPPDRVRANVLTF TGTGCCAGCTCACCACCAGACAGGGTTAGGGCCAACGTCCTGACTTTC
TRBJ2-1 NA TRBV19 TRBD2 CASSRKVGGPLHNEQFF TGTGCCAGTAGTCGAAAGGTGGGAGGGCCTCTACACAATGAGCAGTTCTTC
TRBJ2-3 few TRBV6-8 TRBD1 CASSSPGTVSTDTQYF TGTGCCAGCAGCTCCCCCGGGACAGTCAGCACAGATACGCAGTATTTT
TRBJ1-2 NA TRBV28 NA CASSPPWGPNYGYTF TGTGCCAGCAGTCCCCCGTGGGGGCCTAACTATGGCTACACCTTC
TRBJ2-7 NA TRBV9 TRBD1 CASSITGGSVDEQYF TGTGCCAGCAGCATTACAGGGGGCAGTGTCGACGAGCAGTACTTC
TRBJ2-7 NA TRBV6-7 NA CASSYGRAYEQYF TGTGCCAGCAGTTACGGGCGGGCGTACGAGCAGTACTTC
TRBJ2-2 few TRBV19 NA CATGNANTGELFF TGTGCCACCGGGAACGCGAACACCGGGGAGCTGTTTTTT
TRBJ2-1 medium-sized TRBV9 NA CASSSSDLGNEQFF TGTGCCAGCAGCTCCAGCGACTTGGGGAATGAGCAGTTCTTC
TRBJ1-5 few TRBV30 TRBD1 CAWSEGTGYFQPQHF TGTGCCTGGAGTGAGGGGACAGGGTATTTTCAGCCCCAGCATTTT
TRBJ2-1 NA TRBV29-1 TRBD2 CSVQTSGPPLGPYNEQFF TGCAGCGTGCAGACTAGCGGGCCCCCCTTGGGCCCTTACAATGAGCAGTTCTTC
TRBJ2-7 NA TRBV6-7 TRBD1 CASRDRGEQYF TGTGCCAGCAGAGACAGGGGCGAGCAGTACTTC
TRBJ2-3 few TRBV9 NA CASCRRDGADTQYF TGTGCCAGCTGCCGCCGGGATGGGGCAGATACGCAGTATTTT
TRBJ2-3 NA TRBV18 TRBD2 CASSRGLAELFPTDTQYF TGTGCCAGCTCACGAGGACTAGCGGAGTTATTCCCGACAGATACGCAGTATTTT
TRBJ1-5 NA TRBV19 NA CASSQVHNQPQHF TGTGCCAGTAGTCAGGTCCACAATCAGCCCCAGCATTTT
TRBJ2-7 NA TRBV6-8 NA CASSDSGHGLYEQYF TGTGCCAGCAGTGACTCTGGCCACGGACTCTACGAGCAGTACTTC
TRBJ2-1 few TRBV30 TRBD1 CAWSPGGLVNEQFF TGTGCCTGGAGTCCAGGGGGTCTGGTCAATGAGCAGTTCTTC
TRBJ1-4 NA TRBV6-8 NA CASSYRYEKLFF TGTGCCAGCAGTTATCGGTATGAAAAACTGTTTTTT
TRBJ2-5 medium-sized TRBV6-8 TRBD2 CASSYSSGLAGEETQYF TGTGCCAGCAGTTACTCCTCCGGGCTAGCGGGAGAAGAGACCCAGTACTTC
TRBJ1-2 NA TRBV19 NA CASSIPGRGWGYTF TGTGCCAGTAGTATACCGGGCAGGGGATGGGGCTACACCTTC
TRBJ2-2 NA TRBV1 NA CASSQVGGELFF TGCGCCAGCAGCCAGGTGGGAGGGGAGCTGTTTTTT
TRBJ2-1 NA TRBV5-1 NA CASSLVGEYYNEQFF TGCGCCAGCAGCTTGGTTGGCGAGTACTACAATGAGCAGTTCTTC
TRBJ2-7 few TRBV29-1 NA CSVSPGTYEQYF TGCAGCGTTAGCCCCGGCACCTACGAGCAGTACTTC
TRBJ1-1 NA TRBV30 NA CAWSRGEGHFF TGTGCCTGGAGCCGAGGGGAGGGGCATTTCTTT
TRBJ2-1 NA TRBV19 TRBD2 CASSIGTSGSNEQFF TGTGCCAGTAGTATTGGGACTAGCGGGAGTAATGAGCAGTTCTTC
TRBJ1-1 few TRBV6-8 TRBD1 CASRGTGVTRRAFF TGTGCCAGCAGGGGGACAGGGGTGACTCGAAGAGCTTTCTTT
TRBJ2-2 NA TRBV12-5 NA CASGLFTGELFF TGTGCTAGTGGTCTCTTTACCGGGGAGCTGTTTTTT
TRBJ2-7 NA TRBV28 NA CASSEPSFSSYEQYF TGTGCCAGCAGTGAACCTAGTTTTAGCTCCTACGAGCAGTACTTC
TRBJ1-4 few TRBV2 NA CASSAWTVNEKLFF TGTGCCAGCAGTGCGTGGACAGTTAATGAAAAACTGTTTTTT
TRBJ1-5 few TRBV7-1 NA CASSLNGDQPQHF TGTGCCAGCAGCTTAAACGGTGACCAGCCCCAGCATTTT
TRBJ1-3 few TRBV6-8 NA CASSMSAEAGNTIYF TGTGCCAGCAGTATGTCCGCGGAGGCTGGAAACACCATATATTTT
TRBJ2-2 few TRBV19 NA CASSPRSWVSNTGELFF TGTGCCAGTAGTCCTCGATCCTGGGTATCGAACACCGGGGAGCTGTTTTTT
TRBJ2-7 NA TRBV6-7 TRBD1 CASSALGTGSRYEQYF TGTGCCAGCAGTGCACTTGGGACAGGGTCTCGCTACGAGCAGTACTTC
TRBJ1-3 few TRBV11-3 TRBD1 CASSFHPGTVSGNTIYF TGTGCCAGCAGCTTTCATCCCGGGACAGTCTCTGGAAACACCATATATTTT
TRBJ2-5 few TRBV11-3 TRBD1 CASSRIPGQGLETQYF TGTGCCAGCAGCCGTATCCCGGGACAGGGGTTGGAGACCCAGTACTTC
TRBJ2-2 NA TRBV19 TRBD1 CASNPNSGTGGKGRRTGELFF TGTGCCAGTAACCCTAACTCCGGGACAGGGGGTAAGGGGAGACGGACCGGGGAGCTGTTTTTT
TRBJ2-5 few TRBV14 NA CASSHSRGTQYF TGTGCCAGCAGCCACTCCCGGGGGACCCAGTACTTC
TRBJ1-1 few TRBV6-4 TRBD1 CASSSRGRGNTEAFF TGTGCCAGCAGCTCCAGGGGGCGGGGGAACACTGAAGCTTTCTTT
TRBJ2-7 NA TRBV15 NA CATSRDIEVTYEQYF TGTGCCACCAGCAGAGATATTGAGGTGACCTACGAGCAGTACTTC
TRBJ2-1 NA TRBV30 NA CAWAKPEGSYNEQFF TGTGCCTGGGCCAAGCCGGAGGGCTCCTACAATGAGCAGTTCTTC
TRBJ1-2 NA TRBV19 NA CASSINRGGYTF TGTGCCAGTAGTATAAACAGAGGAGGCTACACCTTC
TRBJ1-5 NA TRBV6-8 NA CASSYGAGYSNQPQHF TGTGCCAGCAGTTACGGGGCAGGCTATAGCAATCAGCCCCAGCATTTT